This record concerns one T cell receptor (beta chain) sequence. The antigen remains unidentified. Trimming shortened V by 6 bases and J by 4 bases, and 9 bases separated the two germline ends. CDR3 length: 12 residues. The germline gives CDR1 MNHNS, CDR2 SASEGT. The PCR contained 60 Vbeta and 13 Jbeta primers. This table comes from immunoSEQ multiplex PCR, and its TCRdb copy is limited to in-frame clones, with some not included. The sample lists about 130,000 clones; roughly 70% were seen once. The data were taken from a study of cytomegalovirus exposure and HLA in healthy donors. Findings and caveats of the study: An apparent linkage of common viral pathogens to several of the most significant clusters emerged in a later analysis. Relative to equally common others, HLA-associated TCR beta chains showed greater clonal expansion in a later analysis. Earlier results showed most TCR beta V segments being productive about 87% or about 30% of the time. Some V segments, TRBV6-2 and TRBV6-3 among them, were indistinguishable and were therefore excluded.

J is TRBJ1-2 and V is TRBV6-1, with D perhaps matching TRBD1 (6 bases). The origin of this receptor is a man between 18 and 29 years old in good health and CMV-seropositive. The sequenced material came from PBMCs. This chain's CDR3 is CASSLDSYGYTF. The CDR3 DNA reads as TGTGCCAGCAGCTTGGACAGCTATGGCTACACCTTC.